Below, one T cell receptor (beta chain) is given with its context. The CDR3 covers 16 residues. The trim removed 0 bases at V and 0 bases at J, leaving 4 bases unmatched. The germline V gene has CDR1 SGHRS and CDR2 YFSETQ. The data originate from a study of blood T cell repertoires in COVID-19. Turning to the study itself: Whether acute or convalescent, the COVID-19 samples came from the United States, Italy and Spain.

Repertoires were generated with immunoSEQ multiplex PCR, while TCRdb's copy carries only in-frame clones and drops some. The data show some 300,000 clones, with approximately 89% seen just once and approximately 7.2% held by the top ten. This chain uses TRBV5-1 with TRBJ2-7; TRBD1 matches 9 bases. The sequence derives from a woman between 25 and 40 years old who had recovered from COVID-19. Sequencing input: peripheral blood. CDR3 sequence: CASSLDGTGFSYEQYF. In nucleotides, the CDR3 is TGCGCCAGCAGCTTGGACGGGACAGGGTTCTCCTACGAGCAGTACTTC.